This is a list of T cell receptor beta chains from one sample in a study of blood T cell repertoires in COVID-19. TCRdb keeps only in-frame clones here, not all; method: immunoSEQ multiplex PCR. The sample carries around 200,000 clones, roughly 80% recorded once. Sequenced sample: peripheral blood. Receptors were obtained from a human donor in a cohort sampled during active COVID-19. Each CDR3 is given without its conserved first and last residue. Not every row has a clone size; where given, it reads once, few, many or a size class.

NA	TRBV28	TRBJ1-3	ASWGPSGNTIY
few	TRBV6-5	TRBJ2-1	ASSPMSYNEQF
NA	TRBV10-3	TRBJ2-7	AISGGEGGSYEQY
NA	TRBV27	TRBJ1-2	ASRRGMYGYT
NA	TRBV18	TRBJ1-5	ASSPDGTGVRQPQH
few	TRBV21-1	TRBJ2-2	ASSKGQGYTGELF
NA	TRBV20-1	TRBJ1-2	SAQGGGYT
NA	TRBV7-8	TRBJ2-7	ASSFRDTYSYEQY
NA	TRBV6-5	TRBJ2-7	VRGGDHEQY
medium-sized	TRBV4-3	TRBJ2-7	ASSQESSGRYEQY